The clone carrying this T cell receptor (beta chain) occurred a few times. Its target is unknown. Preparing the TCRbeta library involved the use of unique molecular identifiers. TCRdb redid the calling of the PCR reads with MiXCR, one entry per CDR3 protein. Of fewer than 700,000 distinct CDR3 sequences in the sample, over 10% were seen once. This record comes from a study of T-cell reconstitution after alpha-beta-depleted transplantation in children. Whole-study findings and limits: A year post-transplant, T-cell counts and diversity derived mostly from newly produced T cells. Expanded clones from the graft, numbering several hundred, reportedly supplied alpha-beta T cells about two months after transplant. TCRbeta diversity was high at day 60 in some patients (a result of surviving recipient T cells and thymic progenitors).

The V gene lost 7 bases and the J gene lost 5 bases, with 14 bases spanning the gap. The germline CDR1 and CDR2 sequences are SQVTM and ANQGSEA. The CDR3 is made up of 12 amino acids. Sequences were derived from PBMCs, mostly from graft donor cells, sampled 360 days after TCRalphabeta/CD19-depleted stem cell transplant. The rearrangement uses TRBV29-1 and TRBJ1-2; no clear D. This receptor was identified in a male patient younger than 18 who had a stem cell transplant for acute myeloid leukemia, so the T cells may come from the graft donor. The CDR3 region is CSESTLSYGYTF. CDR3 DNA sequence: TGCAGCGAATCGACCCTCTCTTATGGCTACACCTTC.